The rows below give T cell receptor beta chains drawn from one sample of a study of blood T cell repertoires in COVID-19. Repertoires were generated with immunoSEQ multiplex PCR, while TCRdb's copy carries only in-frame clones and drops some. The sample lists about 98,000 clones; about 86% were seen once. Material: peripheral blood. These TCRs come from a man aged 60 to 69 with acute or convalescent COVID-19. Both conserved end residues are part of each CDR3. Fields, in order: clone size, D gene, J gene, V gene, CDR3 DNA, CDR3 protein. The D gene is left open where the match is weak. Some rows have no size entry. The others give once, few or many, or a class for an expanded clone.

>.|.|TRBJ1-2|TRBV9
TGTGCCAGCAGCCAACAATCCAGGGGCCCTAACTATGGCTACACCTTC
CASSQQSRGPNYGYTF
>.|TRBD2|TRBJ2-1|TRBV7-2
TGTGCCAGCAGCTTACAGACTAGCTCGGGCAATGAGCAGTTCTTC
CASSLQTSSGNEQFF
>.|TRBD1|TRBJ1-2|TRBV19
TGTGCCAGTAACCCCTCCGGGACAGGGACTGGCTACACCTTC
CASNPSGTGTGYTF
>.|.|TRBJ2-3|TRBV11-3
TGTGCCAGCAGCTTAAGTAGCGGCACGCAGTATTTT
CASSLSSGTQYF
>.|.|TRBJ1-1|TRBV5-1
TGCGCCAGCAGTCCACGGTCGAACACTGAAGCTTTCTTT
CASSPRSNTEAFF
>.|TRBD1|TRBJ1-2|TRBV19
TGTGCCAGTAGTATAGTTTTTGGAGACAGGGGACATGGCTACACCTTC
CASSIVFGDRGHGYTF
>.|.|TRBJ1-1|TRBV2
TGTGCCAGCCGCGCGACTTCCGGGGTACCGAAGGGTTTCTTT
CASRATSGVPKGFF
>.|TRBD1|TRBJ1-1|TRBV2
TGTGCCAGCATAGCAGGACAGGGGTTATCTAACACTGAAGCTTTCTTT
CASIAGQGLSNTEAFF
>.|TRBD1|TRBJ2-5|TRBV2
TGTGCCAGCAGTAGACAGGGACAGGGTAGGGGAGAGACCCAGTACTTC
CASSRQGQGRGETQYF
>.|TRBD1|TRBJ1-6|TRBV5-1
TGCGCCAGCTGGACAGGGGGGAATTCACCCCTCCACTTT
CASWTGGNSPLHF
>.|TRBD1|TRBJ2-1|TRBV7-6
TGTGCCAGCAGCCCCTGGACAGGGGGGAATGAGCAGTTCTTC
CASSPWTGGNEQFF
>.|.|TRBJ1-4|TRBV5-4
TGTGCCAGCAGCTTTCAGGGTGGAGAAAAACTGTTTTTT
CASSFQGGEKLFF
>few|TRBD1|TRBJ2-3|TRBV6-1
TGTGCCAGCAGGCTCTCGGGACAGGGGGGAGATACGCAGTATTTT
CASRLSGQGGDTQYF
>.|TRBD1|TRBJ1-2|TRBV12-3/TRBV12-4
TGTGCCAGCAGATCGGACAGGTTCTATGGCTACACCTTC
CASRSDRFYGYTF
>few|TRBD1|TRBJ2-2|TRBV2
TGTGCCTCCCACACCGGGACAGAGAACACCGGGGAGCTGTTTTTT
CASHTGTENTGELFF
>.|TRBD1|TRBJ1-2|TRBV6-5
TGTGCCAGCAGTTACTACGGACAGGGTGGCTACACCTTC
CASSYYGQGGYTF
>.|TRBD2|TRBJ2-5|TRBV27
TGTGCCAGCAGTCCCGTTAGCGGGAGTGGCCAAGAGACCCAGTACTTC
CASSPVSGSGQETQYF
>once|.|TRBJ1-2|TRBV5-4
TGTGCCAGCAGCTTGGGGGGAGGGCGCGAAGGCTACACCTTC
CASSLGGGREGYTF
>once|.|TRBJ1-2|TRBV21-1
TGTGCCAGCTTCAGGGACAGGGGGGTCTATGGCTACACCTTC
CASFRDRGVYGYTF
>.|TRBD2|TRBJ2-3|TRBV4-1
TGCGCCAGCAGTCTAGCGGGGGTTAGCACAGATACGCAGTATTTT
CASSLAGVSTDTQYF
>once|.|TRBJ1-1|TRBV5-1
TGCGCCAGCAGCTCGAGGACAGTCTCTATAACTAACACTGAAGCTTTCTTT
CASSSRTVSITNTEAFF
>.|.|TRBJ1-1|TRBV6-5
TGTGCCAGCAGTTACTACCTAAACACTGAAGCTTTCTTT
CASSYYLNTEAFF